One sample yielded the 24 T cell receptor beta chains listed below, sequenced in a study of blood T cell repertoires in COVID-19. Assay: immunoSEQ multiplex PCR; the TCRdb copy retains only in-frame clones and omits some. The sample records under 450,000 clones, around 87% being singletons. The material sequenced was PBMCs or T cells enriched from blood (not recorded which). The origin of the receptors is a man aged 25 to 40 who had recovered from COVID-19.

This chain uses TRBV29-1 with TRBJ2-7, with D maybe TRBD1 (6 bases). The CDR3 totals 12 residues. Per germline, CDR1 SQVTM and CDR2 ANQGSEA. Trimming pared 6 bases from V and 2 bases from J, leaving 11 bases between. The CDR3 spells CSVRQETYEQYF. In DNA form, the CDR3 reads TGCAGCGTCCGACAGGAAACCTACGAGCAGTACTTC.

The J gene is TRBJ2-5, the V gene TRBV7-2, with D perhaps TRBD2 (5 bases). With 2 bases removed from V and 0 bases from J, the gap between germline ends came to 10 bases. The CDR3 totals 15 residues. CDR1 SGHTA and CDR2 FQGNSA come from the germline V gene. The CDR3 is CASSLQGLNQETQYF. CDR3 bases: TGTGCCAGCAGCTTACAAGGACTTAACCAAGAGACCCAGTACTTC. The full variable domain, in which reference TRBV7-2 and TRBJ2-5 provide the parts outside the CDR3, is GAGVSQSPSNKVTEKGKDVELRCDPISGHTALYWYRQSLGQGLEFLIYFQGNSAPDKSGLPSDRFSAERTGGSVSTLTIQRTQQEDSAVYLCASSLQGLNQETQYFGPGTRLLVL.

This chain links TRBV30 with TRBJ1-2, with no clear D. CDR3 size: 13 residues. From germline, CDR1 is GTSNPN and CDR2 SVGIG (reference sequence). The ends were cut back, 6 bases at V and 0 bases at J, with 11 bases in the middle. DNA for the CDR3: TGTGCCTGCGAAACTGATACTAACTATGGCTACACCTTC. Translating gives CACETDTNYGYTF.

The CDR3 spells CASSQEGTSGDEQFF. The DNA for the CDR3 is TGTGCCAGCAGCCAAGAAGGGACTAGCGGGGATGAGCAGTTCTTC. This chain joins TRBV4-2 and TRBJ2-1, with 13 bases matching TRBD2. The J segment lost 8 bases and the V segment lost 0 bases, leaving 1 base of the junction unmatched. Germline V gene lookup returns CDR1 LGHNA and CDR2 YNFKEQ. The CDR3 sequence is 15 residues long.

The V gene is TRBV27, the J gene TRBJ1-1, with 7 positions matching TRBD1. Germline CDR1 MNHEY, CDR2 SMNVEV (reference sequence). With V trimmed by 5 bases and J by 0 bases, 12 bases remained unmatched. The CDR3 consists of 17 residues. CDR3 loop: CASSPVGTVRMNTEAFF. The CDR3 DNA is TGTGCCAGCAGTCCGGTGGGGACAGTAAGAATGAACACTGAAGCTTTCTTT.

This clone was counted a few times. The chain is built from TRBV7-9 and TRBJ1-2, with a tentative D call TRBD1 (5 bases). The length of the CDR3 is 14 residues. V lost 5 bases and J lost 7, with 17 bases in between. Per germline, CDR1 SEHNR and CDR2 FQNEAQ (reference sequence). The DNA of the CDR3 is TGTGCCAGCAGCCCTGGGGCAGCCCGCTTTGGCTACACCTTC. This translates into CASSPGAARFGYTF.

This chain connects TRBV23-1 to TRBJ1-6; D gene ambiguous. TRBV23-1 is filed as an ORF, its function uncertain. V was trimmed by 8 bases and J by 0 bases, leaving 14 bases between them. The CDR3 is 16 amino acids. The CDR3 DNA is TGCGCCAGCCCTGACGAGAGGAGCTCCTATAATTCACCCCTCCACTTT. As protein: CASPDERSSYNSPLHF.

The rearrangement joins TRBV27 to TRBJ1-5; D possibly corresponds to TRBD1 (6 bases). Germline V gene sequence: CDR1 MNHEY, CDR2 SMNVEV (reference sequence). Trimming removed 6 bases at V and 3 bases at J, with 12 bases between. The CDR3 sequence is 14 residues long. The CDR3 DNA reads as TGTGCCAGCAGGCAGGGGATCAACAATCAGCCCCAGCATTTT. Its protein is CASRQGINNQPQHF.

J is TRBJ1-4 and V is TRBV25-1; D is undetermined. Trimming removed 1 base from V and 8 bases from J, with 11 bases in between. CDR3 length: 14 amino acids. Germline V lookup: CDR1 MGHDK, CDR2 SYGVNS. The DNA of the CDR3 is TGTGCCAGCAGTGAATGGAGCGGCGGCGAAAAACTGTTTTTT. This sequence encodes CASSEWSGGEKLFF.

This rearrangement joins TRBV10-3 to TRBJ2-1; 9 bases fit TRBD1. Germline CDR1 and CDR2: ENHRY and SYGVKD. The CDR3 has 16 residues. V lost 6 bases, J lost 8 bases, and 14 bases stayed unmatched. CDR3: CAISLTPGQGKDEQFF. The CDR3 coding sequence is TGTGCCATCAGCCTCACTCCGGGACAGGGTAAGGATGAGCAGTTCTTC.

This clone appeared a single time. The J gene is TRBJ1-1, the V gene TRBV3-1 (or the pseudogene TRBV3-2); D call uncertain. The CDR3 is 18 amino acids. The V gene lost 0 bases and the J gene lost 3 bases, with 20 bases spanning the gap. CDR1 and CDR2 from the germline V gene are LGHDT and YNNKEL (reference sequence). In DNA, the CDR3 is TGTGCCAGCAGCCAAGAAGTCATCCCGGGTTGGATTGACACTGAAGCTTTCTTT. Translating gives CASSQEVIPGWIDTEAFF.

The chain uses TRBV9 and TRBJ2-5, with D unresolved. V was clipped by 1 base and J by 2 bases, with 6 bases between them. The length of the CDR3 is 13 residues. In germline, CDR1 is SGDLS, CDR2 YYNGEE. Here the CDR3 reads CASSVTLQETQYF. The CDR3 DNA is TGTGCCAGCAGCGTAACCCTACAAGAGACCCAGTACTTC.

V and J are TRBV5-1 and TRBJ2-2; tentatively, D is TRBD2 (5 bases). This CDR3 is built from 18 residues. Trimming left V 0 bases short and J 1 base short, with 16 bases between. Germline V gene sequence: CDR1 SGHRS, CDR2 YFSETQ. CDR3 coding DNA: TGCGCCAGCAGCTTGGAGTCTTTTCGGACTGGGAACACCGGGGAGCTGTTTTTT. It is translated as CASSLESFRTGNTGELFF.

The rearrangement links TRBV3-1 (or the pseudogene TRBV3-2) to TRBJ2-7; no firm D call. Germline V gene sequence: CDR1 LGHDT, CDR2 YNNKEL (reference sequence). The CDR3 contains 14 residues. Trimming removed 1 base from V and 2 bases from J, with 9 bases in between. CDR3 coding DNA: TGTGCCAGCAGCCAAGTTACAACCACCTACGAGCAGTACTTC. Translating gives CASSQVTTTYEQYF.

The chain employs TRBV7-8 and TRBJ1-5, with D unclear. Trimming pared 5 bases from V and 0 bases from J, leaving 11 bases between. The germline V gene encodes CDR1 SGHVS and CDR2 FQNEAQ. The CDR3 consists of 15 residues. The CDR3, as DNA: TGTGCCAGCAGCCGCAGTAGCTATAGCAATCAGCCCCAGCATTTT. Encoded protein: CASSRSSYSNQPQHF. Filled out from reference TRBV7-8 and TRBJ1-5, the complete variable domain reads GAGVSQSPRYKVAKRGQDVALRCDPISGHVSLFWYQQALGQGPEFLTYFQNEAQLDKSGLPSDRFFAERPEGSVSTLKIQRTQQEDSAVYLCASSRSSYSNQPQHFGDGTRLSIL.

The rearrangement joins TRBV11-2 to TRBJ1-5, with 8 bases identical to TRBD1. The CDR3 contains 15 residues. The V gene end was trimmed by 5 bases and the J gene end by 3 bases; junction bases not matched to a gene: 6. Germline values: CDR1 SGHAT, CDR2 FQNNGV. CDR3 loop: CASSLGTGYNQPQHF. CDR3 nucleotides: TGTGCCAGCAGCCTAGGGACAGGATACAATCAGCCCCAGCATTTT.

This clone was detected once. This chain links TRBV5-1 with TRBJ2-1; the D gene is possibly TRBD1 (5 bases). Trimming took 0 bases from V and 6 from J, leaving 13 bases between them. The CDR3 runs to 15 residues. Looked up from germline, CDR1 is SGHRS and CDR2 is YFSETQ. CDR3 DNA: TGCGCCAGCAGCTTGGAGGGCGTGGGGCCCAATGAGCAGTTCTTC. Translating gives CASSLEGVGPNEQFF.

The table lists this clone with a few counts. The chain carries TRBV10-3 and TRBJ1-2; maybe TRBD1 (6 bases). The germline V and J ends were trimmed by 3 bases and 7 bases, with 18 bases remaining between them. In germline, CDR1 is ENHRY, CDR2 SYGVKD. The CDR3 covers 15 residues. This chain's CDR3 is CAISDPVLGGTGYTF. Written as DNA, the CDR3 is TGTGCCATCAGTGACCCGGTTCTAGGGGGAACTGGCTACACCTTC.

The chain uses TRBV9 and TRBJ2-3; no definite D call. Germline V gene sequence: CDR1 SGDLS, CDR2 YYNGEE. Trimming shortened V by 0 bases and J by 2 bases, and 7 bases separated the two germline ends. The CDR3 totals 14 residues. The CDR3 loop is CASSVASHTDTQYF. The CDR3 DNA is TGTGCCAGCAGCGTAGCAAGCCACACAGATACGCAGTATTTT.

The chain employs TRBV6-5 and TRBJ1-4; TRBD1 matches 8 bases. With 8 bases clipped from V and 0 bases from J, the junction kept 5 bases outside the gene matches. Per germline, CDR1 MNHEY and CDR2 SVGAGI. This CDR3 spans 15 amino acids. The CDR3 DNA sequence: TGTGCCAGCGGACAGGGCCTTGCAACTAATGAAAAACTGTTTTTT. It yields the protein CASGQGLATNEKLFF.

This chain connects TRBV5-4 to TRBJ2-3; D possibly corresponds to TRBD1 (6 bases). The V gene lost 5 bases and the J gene lost 1 base, with 14 bases spanning the gap. The CDR3 consists of 15 residues. The germline CDR1 and CDR2 sequences are SGHNT and YYREEE (reference sequence). The CDR3 spells CASRVQGGGTDTQYF. In nucleotides, the CDR3 is TGTGCCAGCAGGGTACAGGGCGGTGGCACAGATACGCAGTATTTT.

The rearrangement uses TRBV10-1 and TRBJ2-1, with a tentative D call TRBD1 (5 bases). The CDR3 spans 15 residues. Trimming stripped 3 bases from V and 5 bases from J, with 14 bases between. Germline V CDR1 and CDR2: WNHNN, SYGVQD (reference sequence). For the CDR3, the DNA is TGCGCCAGCAGTGACGTGCGCGGACATAACAATGAGCAGTTCTTC. Translated: CASSDVRGHNNEQFF.

The chain employs TRBV7-2 and TRBJ1-5, with 8 bases matching TRBD1. V gave up 5 bases and J gave up 7 bases; unmatched junction bases: 10. CDR3 length equals 15 residues. Germline CDR1 is SGHTA and CDR2 is FQGNSA. CDR3 sequence (DNA): TGTGCCAGCAGCCCCTACAGGGGGGTAGGACAGCCCCAGCATTTT. This gives the protein CASSPYRGVGQPQHF.

This chain joins TRBV25-1 and TRBJ2-7, with TRBD2 identical over 7 bases. The germline CDR1 and CDR2 sequences are MGHDK and SYGVNS. CDR3 length: 12 amino acids. With V trimmed by 7 bases and J by 6 bases, 6 bases remained unmatched. The CDR3 loop reads CASKGRGPEQYF. The CDR3 bases are TGTGCCAGCAAAGGGAGGGGTCCCGAGCAGTACTTC.